This T cell receptor (beta chain) was recovered during a study of naive and memory T cell subsets. The V end lost 5 bases, the J end lost 7 bases, and 12 bases lay between the germline ends. Per germline, CDR1 MNHEY and CDR2 SVGAGI. The CDR3 length is 12 residues. Study conclusions and caveats: RNA-based TCR counts may shift with T cell activation and differentiation. In CD4 and CD8 cells, diversity dropped from naive through EMRA. A clonotype means one alpha or beta sequence, not an alpha/beta pair.

The beta constant-region primer was an equimolar mix of two oligonucleotides covering TRBC1 and TRBC2. Nested alpha and beta constant-region primers with the SP2 primer drove four PCR rounds on ligated cDNA. The cDNA 3' end received a ligated single-stranded oligonucleotide carrying the SP2 primer and a 12-nucleotide UMI. Using its own MiXCR run on the UMI-ligation and nested PCR reads, TCRdb lists one record per CDR3 protein. The data show 95,000 to 150,000 distinct CDR3 sequences, over 30% seen once. Concerning this clonotype: Antigen specificity is unknown.

The TCR originated in a human donor in good health. Sample: central memory CD4+ T cells from blood. The V call is TRBV6-5, the J call TRBJ2-7; a weak D match, TRBD2 (5 bases). CDR3 amino acids: CASSQRSGEQYF. Written as DNA, the CDR3 is TGTGCCAGCAGTCAGCGATCGGGGGAGCAGTACTTC.